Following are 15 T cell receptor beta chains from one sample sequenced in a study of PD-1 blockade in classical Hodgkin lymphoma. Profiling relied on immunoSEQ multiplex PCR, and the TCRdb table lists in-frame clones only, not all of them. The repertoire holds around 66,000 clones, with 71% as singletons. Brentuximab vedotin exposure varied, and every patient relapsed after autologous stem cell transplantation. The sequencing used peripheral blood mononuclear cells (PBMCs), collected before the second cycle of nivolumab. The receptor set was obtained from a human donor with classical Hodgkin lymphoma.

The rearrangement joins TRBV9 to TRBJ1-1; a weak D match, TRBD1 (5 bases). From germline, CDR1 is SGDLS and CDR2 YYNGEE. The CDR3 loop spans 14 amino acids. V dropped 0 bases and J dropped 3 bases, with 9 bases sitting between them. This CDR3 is CASSVDLGDTEAFF. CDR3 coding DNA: TGTGCCAGCAGCGTAGACCTGGGGGACACTGAAGCTTTCTTT.

The CDR3 region has the DNA TGCAGCGCATCTGAGGGGGACTATGGCTACACCTTC. This sequence encodes CSASEGDYGYTF. V gene TRBV29-1 combines with J gene TRBJ1-2, with a possible D match to TRBD1 (6 bases). Germline V gene sequence: CDR1 SQVTM, CDR2 ANQGSEA. There are 12 residues in the CDR3. Trimming stripped 7 bases from V and 3 bases from J, with 12 bases between.

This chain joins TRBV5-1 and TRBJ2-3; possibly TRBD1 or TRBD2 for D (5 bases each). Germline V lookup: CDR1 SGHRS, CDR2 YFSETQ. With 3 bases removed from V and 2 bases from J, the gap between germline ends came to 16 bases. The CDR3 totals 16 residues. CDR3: CASSYSRGRSTDTQYF. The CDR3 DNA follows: TGCGCCAGCAGCTACTCCCGGGGCAGGTCCACAGATACGCAGTATTTT.

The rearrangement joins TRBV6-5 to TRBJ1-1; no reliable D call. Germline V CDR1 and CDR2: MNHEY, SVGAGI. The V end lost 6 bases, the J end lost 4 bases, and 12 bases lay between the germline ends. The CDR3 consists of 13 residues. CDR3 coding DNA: TGTGCCAGCAGGGAGGACGGTAGCACTGAAGCTTTCTTT. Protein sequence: CASREDGSTEAFF.

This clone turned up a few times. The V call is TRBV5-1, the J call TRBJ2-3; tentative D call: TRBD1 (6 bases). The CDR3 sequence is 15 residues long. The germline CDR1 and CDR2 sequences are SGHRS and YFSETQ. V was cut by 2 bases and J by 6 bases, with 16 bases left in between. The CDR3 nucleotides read TGCGCCAGCAGCTTACAGGGCCCCAGGACGGATACGCAGTATTTT. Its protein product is CASSLQGPRTDTQYF.

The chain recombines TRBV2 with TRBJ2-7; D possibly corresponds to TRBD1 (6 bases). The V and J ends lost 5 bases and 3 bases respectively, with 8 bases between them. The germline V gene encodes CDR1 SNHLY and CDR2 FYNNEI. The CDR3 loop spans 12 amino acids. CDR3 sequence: CASSWTVYEQYF. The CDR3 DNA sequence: TGTGCCAGCAGTTGGACAGTCTACGAGCAGTACTTC.

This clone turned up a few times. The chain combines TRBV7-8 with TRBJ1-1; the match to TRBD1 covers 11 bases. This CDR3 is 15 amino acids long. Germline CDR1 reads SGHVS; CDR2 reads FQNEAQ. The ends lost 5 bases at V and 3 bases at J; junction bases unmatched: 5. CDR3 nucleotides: TGTGCCAGCAGCGGACTGGACAGGGGGCACACTGAAGCTTTCTTT. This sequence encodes CASSGLDRGHTEAFF.

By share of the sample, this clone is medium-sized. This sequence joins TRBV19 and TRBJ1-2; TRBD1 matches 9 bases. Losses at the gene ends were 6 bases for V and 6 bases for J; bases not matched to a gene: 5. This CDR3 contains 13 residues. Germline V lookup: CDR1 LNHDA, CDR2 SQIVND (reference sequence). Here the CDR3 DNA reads TGTGCCAGTAGCTATGACAGGGGGAATGGCTACACCTTC. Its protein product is CASSYDRGNGYTF.

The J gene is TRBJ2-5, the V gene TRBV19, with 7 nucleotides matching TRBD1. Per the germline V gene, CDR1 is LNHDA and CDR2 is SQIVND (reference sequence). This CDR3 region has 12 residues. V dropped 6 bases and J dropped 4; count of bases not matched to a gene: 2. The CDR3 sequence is CASSSGGETQYF. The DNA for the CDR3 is TGTGCCAGTAGCTCAGGGGGAGAGACCCAGTACTTC.

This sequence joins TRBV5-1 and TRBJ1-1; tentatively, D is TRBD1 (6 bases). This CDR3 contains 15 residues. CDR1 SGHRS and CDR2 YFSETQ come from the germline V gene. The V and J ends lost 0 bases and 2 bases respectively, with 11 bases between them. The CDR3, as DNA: TGCGCCAGCAGCTTGGCTCTAGGGGGAAACACTGAAGCTTTCTTT. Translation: CASSLALGGNTEAFF.

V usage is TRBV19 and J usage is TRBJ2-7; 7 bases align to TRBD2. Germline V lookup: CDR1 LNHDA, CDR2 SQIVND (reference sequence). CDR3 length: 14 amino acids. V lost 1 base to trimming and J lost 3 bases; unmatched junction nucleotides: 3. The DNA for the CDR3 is TGTGCCAGTAGTATAGGGGAGGGCTTCTACGAGCAGTACTTC. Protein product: CASSIGEGFYEQYF.

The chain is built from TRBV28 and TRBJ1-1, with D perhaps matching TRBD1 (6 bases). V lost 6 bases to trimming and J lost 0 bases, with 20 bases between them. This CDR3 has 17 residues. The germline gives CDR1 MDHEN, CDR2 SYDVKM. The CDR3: CASRYTGWGALNTEAFF. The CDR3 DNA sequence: TGTGCCAGCAGATATACAGGGTGGGGCGCGTTGAACACTGAAGCTTTCTTT.

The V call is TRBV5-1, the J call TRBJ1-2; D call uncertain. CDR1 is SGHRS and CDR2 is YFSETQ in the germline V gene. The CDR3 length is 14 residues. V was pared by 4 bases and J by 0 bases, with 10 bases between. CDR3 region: CASSNFNANYGYTF. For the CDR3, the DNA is TGCGCCAGCAGCAACTTTAATGCTAACTATGGCTACACCTTC.

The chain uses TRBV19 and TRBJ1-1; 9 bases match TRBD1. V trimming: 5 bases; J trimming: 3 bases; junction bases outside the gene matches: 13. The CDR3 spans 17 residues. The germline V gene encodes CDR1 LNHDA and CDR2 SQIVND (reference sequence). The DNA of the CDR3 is TGTGCCAGTAGTTCCTTACCCGGGACAGGGAAGGACACTGAAGCTTTCTTT. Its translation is CASSSLPGTGKDTEAFF.

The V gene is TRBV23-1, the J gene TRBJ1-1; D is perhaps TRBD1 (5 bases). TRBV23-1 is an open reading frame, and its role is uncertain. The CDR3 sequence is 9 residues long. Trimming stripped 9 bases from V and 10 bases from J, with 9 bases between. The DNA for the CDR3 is TGCGCCAGGCAGGGAATAGCTTTCTTT. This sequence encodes CARQGIAFF.